This T cell receptor beta chain is from a study of T-cell memory formation after mild COVID-19. This clonotype was picked up a small number of times. Trimming shortened V by 6 bases and J by 4 bases, and 9 bases separated the two germline ends. Germline V CDR1 and CDR2: SGHRS, YFSETQ. The CDR3 contains 12 residues. TCRdb itself ran the 5' RACE reads through MiXCR, one entry per CDR3 protein. The sample has 200,000 to 250,000 distinct CDR3 sequences, roughly a tenth seen once. The sequence came from a man between 18 and 35 years old who had mild COVID-19 (a few samples of this study predate the infection). Cell type and time point are not known. The sample was PBMCs or a T cell subset sorted from them (not recorded which). The rearrangement uses TRBV5-1 and TRBJ2-3; TRBD1 might be the D (6 bases). The CDR3: CASTGAADTQYF. The CDR3 DNA reads as TGCGCCAGCACAGGGGCTGCAGATACGCAGTATTTT.